The 19 T cell receptor beta chains reported below all come from one sample, sequenced in a study of technical replicates of blood from several donors. Clones were sequenced by immunoSEQ multiplex PCR, and TCRdb holds only the in-frame ones, with some missing. Of 60,000 or so clones detected, just under 90% appear once; the ten largest clones hold more than 4.5%. The specimen was PBMCs. Every receptor here comes from a human donor in good health. Some clones in this sample may be carry-over from other donors' samples.

The chain recombines TRBV5-1 with TRBJ2-5; D gene ambiguous. CDR3 size: 12 residues. The V gene lost 5 bases and the J gene lost 2 bases, with 7 bases spanning the gap. Germline CDR1 and CDR2: SGHRS and YFSETQ. CDR3 coding DNA: TGCGCCAGCAGACGAGGACAAGAGACCCAGTACTTC. Translation: CASRRGQETQYF. The entire variable domain, with the rest obtained from reference TRBV5-1 and TRBJ2-5, is as follows: KAGVTQTPRYLIKTRGQQVTLSCSPISGHRSVSWYQQTPGQGLQFLFEYFSETQRNKGNFPGRFSGRQFSNSRSEMNVSTLELGDSALYLCASRRGQETQYFGPGTRLLVL.

Only one count was recorded for this clone. This rearrangement joins TRBV7-2 to TRBJ2-7; TRBD1 matches 9 bases. The J segment lost 6 bases and the V segment lost 5 bases, leaving 8 bases of the junction unmatched. The CDR3 loop spans 14 amino acids. Germline V gives CDR1 SGHTA, CDR2 FQGNSA. CDR3 nucleotides: TGTGCCAGCAGCACCTACAGGGGGCAGAGCGAGCAGTACTTC. Protein: CASSTYRGQSEQYF.

This sequence joins TRBV29-1 and TRBJ1-1, with D maybe TRBD1 (6 bases). In germline, CDR1 is SQVTM, CDR2 ANQGSEA. The CDR3 loop spans 14 amino acids. V gave up 6 bases and J gave up 0 bases, with 14 bases separating them. The CDR3 sequence: CSVYKQGLNTEAFF. The CDR3 DNA reads as TGCAGCGTATACAAACAGGGATTGAACACTGAAGCTTTCTTT.

This chain uses TRBV7-8 with TRBJ2-2; TRBD2 agrees at 9 bases. After removal of 5 bases from V and 8 bases from J, the junction contained 9 bases not matched to a gene. The CDR3 runs to 15 residues. Per the germline V gene, CDR1 is SGHVS and CDR2 is FQNEAQ. The chain's CDR3 is CASSLLREGRGELFF. As DNA, the CDR3 is TGTGCCAGCAGCCTCCTGCGGGAGGGCCGGGGGGAGCTGTTTTTT. Full variable domain (missing parts from reference TRBV7-8 and TRBJ2-2): GAGVSQSPRYKVAKRGQDVALRCDPISGHVSLFWYQQALGQGPEFLTYFQNEAQLDKSGLPSDRFFAERPEGSVSTLKIQRTQQEDSAVYLCASSLLREGRGELFFGEGSRLTVL.

This clone has a single count. V and J are TRBV5-6 and TRBJ1-1; 10 bases fit TRBD1. The length of the CDR3 is 15 residues. Germline assignment: CDR1 SGHDT and CDR2 YYEEEE. The J segment lost 5 bases and the V segment lost 4 bases, leaving 8 bases of the junction unmatched. Here the CDR3 DNA reads TGTGCCAGCAGCGGGGGGACAGGGGCGGGTACTGAAGCTTTCTTT. This translates into CASSGGTGAGTEAFF.

The chain couples TRBV6-1 to TRBJ1-1, with 8 positions matching TRBD1. V gave up 6 bases and J gave up 2 bases; unmatched junction bases: 5. The CDR3 is 14 amino acids. Germline V gene data show CDR1 as MNHNS and CDR2 as SASEGT. CDR3 sequence reads: CASRGGQVNTEAFF. For the CDR3, the DNA is TGTGCCAGCAGGGGGGGACAGGTCAACACTGAAGCTTTCTTT.

The chain recombines TRBV11-3 with TRBJ2-1, with 9 positions matching TRBD2. Germline V gene lookup returns CDR1 SGHNT and CDR2 YENEEA. V lost 1 base, J lost 5 bases, and 0 bases stayed unmatched. This CDR3 has 14 residues. CDR3 protein: CASSLASGNNEQFF. For the CDR3, the DNA is TGTGCCAGCAGCTTAGCTAGCGGGAACAATGAGCAGTTCTTC.

A few counts support this clone. The CDR3 reads CASSQDREGNAEQYF. In nucleotides, the CDR3 is TGCGCCAGCAGCCAAGATCGGGAGGGTAATGCCGAGCAGTACTTC. This rearrangement joins TRBV4-3 to TRBJ2-7; 8 bases align to TRBD2. With V trimmed by 0 bases and J by 6 bases, 7 bases remained unmatched. The CDR3 consists of 15 residues. Germline loops: CDR1 LGHNA, CDR2 YSLEER.

In DNA, the CDR3 is TGTGCCAGCAGCCACTCACAGGGGGCGTCCTACAATGAGCAGTTCTTC. Protein: CASSHSQGASYNEQFF. This sequence joins TRBV9 and TRBJ2-1; 9 positions match TRBD1. CDR1 and CDR2 from the germline V gene are SGDLS and YYNGEE. The CDR3 consists of 16 residues. After removal of 4 bases from V and 1 base from J, the junction contained 6 bases not matched to a gene.

The genes are TRBV7-2 and TRBJ1-5; TRBD1 might be the D (6 bases). This CDR3 spans 14 amino acids. Germline CDR1 is SGHTA and CDR2 is FQGNSA. Trimming pared 1 base from V and 6 bases from J, leaving 10 bases between. The CDR3, as DNA: TGTGCCAGCAGCTTAGTACAGGGTGGTCAGCCCCAGCATTTT. It translates to CASSLVQGGQPQHF. Filled out from reference TRBV7-2 and TRBJ1-5, the complete variable domain reads GAGVSQSPSNKVTEKGKDVELRCDPISGHTALYWYRQSLGQGLEFLIYFQGNSAPDKSGLPSDRFSAERTGGSVSTLTIQRTQQEDSAVYLCASSLVQGGQPQHFGDGTRLSIL.

This clone was found a few times. V usage is TRBV14 and J usage is TRBJ1-2, with 9 bases fitting TRBD1. Germline V gene sequence: CDR1 SGHDN, CDR2 FVKESK. This CDR3 contains 13 residues. The V gene end was trimmed by 3 bases and the J gene end by 8 bases; junction bases not matched to a gene: 4. The CDR3 nucleotides read TGTGCCAGCAGCCACGGGACAGGGCAGGGCTACACCTTC. This translates into CASSHGTGQGYTF.

CDR3 sequence (DNA): TGTGCCATCAGTGAGTCCGAACTTGAGTCCTACGAGCAGTACTTC. The encoded protein is CAISESELESYEQYF. This chain uses TRBV10-3 with TRBJ2-7; D is undetermined. The CDR3 sequence is 15 residues long. Germline V gene data show CDR1 as ENHRY and CDR2 as SYGVKD. Trimming left V 0 bases short and J 1 base short, with 10 bases between.

J is TRBJ1-4 and V is TRBV5-1; D is perhaps TRBD1 (6 bases). Per the germline V gene, CDR1 is SGHRS and CDR2 is YFSETQ. The CDR3 is 14 amino acids. V was pared by 0 bases and J by 7 bases, with 10 bases between. The CDR3, as DNA: TGCGCCAGCAGCTTGGAACAGGGACGTGAAAAACTGTTTTTT. This encodes CASSLEQGREKLFF.

The chain joins TRBV4-3 to TRBJ1-1, with TRBD1 matching 7 bases. There are 13 residues in the CDR3. Germline CDR1 is LGHNA and CDR2 is YSLEER. Germline trimming cut 5 bases from V and 5 bases from J; bases unmatched to any gene: 5. The CDR3 region has the DNA TGCGCCAGCAGCAAGTCCAGGGGGACTGAAGCTTTCTTT. Protein: CASSKSRGTEAFF.

This clone has just a few counts. J is TRBJ1-5 and V is TRBV19; tentative D call: TRBD1 (5 bases). V was clipped by 8 bases and J by 6 bases, with 20 bases between them. Germline CDR1 is LNHDA and CDR2 is SQIVND (reference sequence). The CDR3 is made up of 15 amino acids. The CDR3 sequence is CASHGGTPELQPQHF. The DNA for the CDR3 is TGTGCCAGTCATGGGGGGACTCCCGAACTTCAGCCCCAGCATTTT.

The chain couples TRBV29-1 to TRBJ2-7; 8 nucleotides match TRBD2. This CDR3 spans 13 amino acids. Germline CDR1 reads SQVTM; CDR2 reads ANQGSEA. J lost 7 bases, V lost 4 bases, and 9 bases had no gene match. The CDR3 DNA is TGCAGCGTTGCCGCGGGGGGACGTGAGGAGCAGTACTTC. This translates into CSVAAGGREEQYF.

The chain carries TRBV9 and TRBJ1-1; D is unresolved. CDR1 is SGDLS, CDR2 YYNGEE, per germline. CDR3 length: 15 amino acids. The V gene lost 4 bases and the J gene lost 0 bases, with 13 bases spanning the gap. This CDR3 reads CASSQVDFMNTEAFF. CDR3 coding DNA: TGTGCCAGCAGCCAGGTGGATTTTATGAACACTGAAGCTTTCTTT.

The chain uses TRBV7-9 and TRBJ2-4; the D is unclear. The germline V gene has CDR1 SEHNR and CDR2 FQNEAQ (reference sequence). This CDR3 comprises 14 residues. V was trimmed by 4 bases and J by 6 bases, leaving 13 bases between them. CDR3 region: CASSSTQTRNIQYF. DNA for the CDR3: TGTGCCAGCAGCTCCACCCAGACACGAAACATTCAGTACTTC.

This CDR3 reads CASSQDLGRRWTEAFF. The CDR3 DNA sequence: TGCGCCAGCAGCCAAGATTTAGGGAGAAGGTGGACTGAAGCTTTCTTT. The rearrangement joins TRBV4-1 to TRBJ1-1; D gene uncertain. The V and J ends lost 0 bases and 5 bases respectively, with 16 bases between them. Germline values: CDR1 MGHRA, CDR2 YSYEKL. The CDR3 spans 16 residues.